The entry that follows covers one TCR beta chain sequence. The data originate from a study of blood T cell repertoires in COVID-19. For the study at large: Sites in the United States, Italy and Spain provided acute and convalescent COVID-19 samples. Sample material is recorded as cDNA or gDNA derived from T cells, B-cell-depleted T cells, or PBMCs.

As handled by the study authors: It was from reference gene primer amplification that nucleated cell counts were estimated. The repertoire was sequenced with immunoSEQ multiplex PCR; TCRdb's copy has only in-frame clones and lacks some. V, J and clone size reflect that table, while D and trimming were determined from the DNA. Altogether tens of thousands of clones are present, 75% to 90% being singletons, with the ten largest covering 7% to 9%. Sequences were obtained from peripheral blood. This receptor was taken from a man in his fifties or sixties with acute or convalescent COVID-19.

The CDR3 DNA reads TGTGCCAGTAGTATAGCCGGCGGCTCTGGAAACACCATATATTTT. Amino acid sequence: CASSIAGGSGNTIYF. The chain uses TRBV19 and TRBJ1-3; no clear D gene. The germline gives CDR1 LNHDA, CDR2 SQIVND (reference sequence). The CDR3 loop spans 15 amino acids. The V end lost 1 base, the J end lost 0 bases, and 7 bases lay between the germline ends.